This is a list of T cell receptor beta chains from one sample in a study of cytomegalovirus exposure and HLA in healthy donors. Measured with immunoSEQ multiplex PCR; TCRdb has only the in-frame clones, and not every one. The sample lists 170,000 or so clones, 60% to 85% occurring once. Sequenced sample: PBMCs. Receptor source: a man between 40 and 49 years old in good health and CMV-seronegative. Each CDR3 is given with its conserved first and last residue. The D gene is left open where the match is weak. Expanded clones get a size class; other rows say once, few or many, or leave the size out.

cdr3_nt: TGTGCCTGGAGTGTATCAGCGTCCGCAGATACGCAGTATTTT
cdr3_aa: CAWSVSASADTQYF
d_call: .
clone_size: .
j_call: TRBJ2-3
v_call: TRBV30

cdr3_nt: TGCGCCAGCAGCTTGTGGGACAGGGGAGGCTACACCTTC
cdr3_aa: CASSLWDRGGYTF
d_call: TRBD1
clone_size: .
j_call: TRBJ1-2
v_call: TRBV5-1

cdr3_nt: TGTGCCAGTCAGACTCACGGACAGGGTCATTCACCCCTCCACTTT
cdr3_aa: CASQTHGQGHSPLHF
d_call: TRBD1
clone_size: .
j_call: TRBJ1-6
v_call: TRBV6-5

cdr3_nt: TGTGCCAGCAGCTACACAGGTCAAGAGACCCAGTACTTC
cdr3_aa: CASSYTGQETQYF
d_call: .
clone_size: .
j_call: TRBJ2-5
v_call: TRBV11-2

cdr3_nt: TGTGCCAGCAGCTTTGGACAGGGCGACACTGAAGCTTTCTTT
cdr3_aa: CASSFGQGDTEAFF
d_call: TRBD1
clone_size: .
j_call: TRBJ1-1
v_call: TRBV7-9

cdr3_nt: TGTGCCAGCAGCTTCCCGGGATCTTGGGAGCAGTACTTC
cdr3_aa: CASSFPGSWEQYF
d_call: .
clone_size: .
j_call: TRBJ2-7
v_call: TRBV13

cdr3_nt: TGCGCCAGCACCTCCCGGAGGAGCGAGGACGAGCAGTACTTC
cdr3_aa: CASTSRRSEDEQYF
d_call: .
clone_size: .
j_call: TRBJ2-7
v_call: TRBV23-1

cdr3_nt: TGTGCCAGCAGTTCTAGCCCCACCGGGGAGCTGTTTTTT
cdr3_aa: CASSSSPTGELFF
d_call: .
clone_size: once
j_call: TRBJ2-2
v_call: TRBV7-2

cdr3_nt: TGCAGCGTCCCCGCGACAGGGGGGGAGGGTACTGAAGCTTTCTTT
cdr3_aa: CSVPATGGEGTEAFF
d_call: TRBD1
clone_size: few
j_call: TRBJ1-1
v_call: TRBV29-1

cdr3_nt: TGCGCCAGCAGTGTACAGCGGGGGGGCGGGGAGACCCAGTACTTC
cdr3_aa: CASSVQRGGGETQYF
d_call: TRBD2
clone_size: .
j_call: TRBJ2-5
v_call: TRBV10-2

cdr3_nt: TGTGCCAGCAGCTTAGATGTAGGGGTCTACGAGCAGTACTTC
cdr3_aa: CASSLDVGVYEQYF
d_call: .
clone_size: .
j_call: TRBJ2-7
v_call: TRBV7-2

cdr3_nt: TGCAGTGCCAGCAAGGGGTACGAGCAGTACTTC
cdr3_aa: CSASKGYEQYF
d_call: .
clone_size: .
j_call: TRBJ2-7
v_call: TRBV20-1

cdr3_nt: TGTGCCAGCAGCATTGATATCGGGACTAGCGGAACCCTGGGGCAGTACTTC
cdr3_aa: CASSIDIGTSGTLGQYF
d_call: TRBD2
clone_size: .
j_call: TRBJ2-7
v_call: TRBV27

cdr3_nt: TGTGCCAGCAGTTACTGGGACAGGGGATCCGGAAACACCATATATTTT
cdr3_aa: CASSYWDRGSGNTIYF
d_call: TRBD1
clone_size: .
j_call: TRBJ1-3
v_call: TRBV6-6

cdr3_nt: TGCGCCAGCAGCCAAGGTCTCAGGTCTGAAGCTTTCTTT
cdr3_aa: CASSQGLRSEAFF
d_call: .
clone_size: .
j_call: TRBJ1-1
v_call: TRBV4-3

cdr3_nt: TGTGCCAGCAGGGCTCTGAGGGAGGGCCTTAACGGGGAGCTGTTTTTT
cdr3_aa: CASRALREGLNGELFF
d_call: TRBD2
clone_size: .
j_call: TRBJ2-2
v_call: TRBV7-8

cdr3_nt: TGTGCCAGCAGCTCTCTGAACAGGGGAGAGGCTTTCTTT
cdr3_aa: CASSSLNRGEAFF
d_call: TRBD1
clone_size: .
j_call: TRBJ1-1
v_call: TRBV7-6

cdr3_nt: TGTGCCAGCAGCTTTTGGGGTAGAGGGACTGAAGCTTTCTTT
cdr3_aa: CASSFWGRGTEAFF
d_call: .
clone_size: .
j_call: TRBJ1-1
v_call: TRBV5-6

cdr3_nt: TGTGCCAGCAGCGCCGAGACAGGGTATAGCAATCAGCCCCAGCATTTT
cdr3_aa: CASSAETGYSNQPQHF
d_call: TRBD1
clone_size: .
j_call: TRBJ1-5
v_call: TRBV7-6

cdr3_nt: TGTGCCAGCAGTCTCCAGGGGAGAAGTACTGAAGCTTTCTTT
cdr3_aa: CASSLQGRSTEAFF
d_call: .
clone_size: few
j_call: TRBJ1-1
v_call: TRBV6-5

cdr3_nt: TGTGCCATCAGCCGGGACATTAATGAAAAACTGTTTTTT
cdr3_aa: CAISRDINEKLFF
d_call: .
clone_size: .
j_call: TRBJ1-4
v_call: TRBV10-3

cdr3_nt: TGTGCCATCAGTGTCTCACAGGGCAACGACAATGAGCAGTTCTTC
cdr3_aa: CAISVSQGNDNEQFF
d_call: .
clone_size: .
j_call: TRBJ2-1
v_call: TRBV10-3

cdr3_nt: TGTGCCAGCAGTCTCGGACAGGGGGCCACTGAAGCTTTCTTT
cdr3_aa: CASSLGQGATEAFF
d_call: TRBD1
clone_size: .
j_call: TRBJ1-1
v_call: TRBV2

cdr3_nt: TGTGCCAGCAGCTTAGTCTCCCAGCGGCGGACAGATACGCAGTATTTT
cdr3_aa: CASSLVSQRRTDTQYF
d_call: .
clone_size: .
j_call: TRBJ2-3
v_call: TRBV7-2

cdr3_nt: TGTGCCTGGAGTGGGCCTAGCGGGGACCTAAGTAGAACAGATACGCAGTATTTT
cdr3_aa: CAWSGPSGDLSRTDTQYF
d_call: TRBD2
clone_size: .
j_call: TRBJ2-3
v_call: TRBV30

cdr3_nt: TGCGCCAGCAGCCTAGTAGCGGGGGGGAGCACAGATACGCAGTATTTT
cdr3_aa: CASSLVAGGSTDTQYF
d_call: TRBD2
clone_size: few
j_call: TRBJ2-3
v_call: TRBV5-1

cdr3_nt: TGTGCCAGCAGCTTAGGCGGGAGGGCCAGAAATGAGCAGTTCTTC
cdr3_aa: CASSLGGRARNEQFF
d_call: TRBD2
clone_size: .
j_call: TRBJ2-1
v_call: TRBV7-8

cdr3_nt: TGTGCCGGGACTAGCTCCTATAATTCACCCCTCCACTTT
cdr3_aa: CAGTSSYNSPLHF
d_call: .
clone_size: .
j_call: TRBJ1-6
v_call: TRBV30

cdr3_nt: TGTGCCAGCAGCCTGGGACAGGGTGCGGTCTATGGCTACACCTTC
cdr3_aa: CASSLGQGAVYGYTF
d_call: TRBD1
clone_size: .
j_call: TRBJ1-2
v_call: TRBV7-2

cdr3_nt: TGTGCCAGCAGCGCCGGACAGGACCTCTATGGCTACACCTTC
cdr3_aa: CASSAGQDLYGYTF
d_call: TRBD1
clone_size: .
j_call: TRBJ1-2
v_call: TRBV9

cdr3_nt: TGTGCCTGGAGGAAGACAGGGACTACCGGGGAGCTGTTTTTT
cdr3_aa: CAWRKTGTTGELFF
d_call: .
clone_size: .
j_call: TRBJ2-2
v_call: TRBV30

cdr3_nt: TGTGCCAGCCCGGGGATCGGGAGATCGGAAGCTTTCTTT
cdr3_aa: CASPGIGRSEAFF
d_call: .
clone_size: once
j_call: TRBJ1-1
v_call: TRBV6-1

cdr3_nt: TGTGCCAGCAGTTACGGGAGGGACACTGAAGCTTTCTTT
cdr3_aa: CASSYGRDTEAFF
d_call: .
clone_size: .
j_call: TRBJ1-1
v_call: TRBV6-5

cdr3_nt: TGCGCCAGCAGTCGCGGACAGGGACGCTACGAGCAGTACTTC
cdr3_aa: CASSRGQGRYEQYF
d_call: TRBD1
clone_size: few
j_call: TRBJ2-7
v_call: TRBV23-1

cdr3_nt: TGTGCCATCGCCGAGAGGGGGAGAGAAACCGGGGAGCTGTTTTTT
cdr3_aa: CAIAERGRETGELFF
d_call: .
clone_size: .
j_call: TRBJ2-2
v_call: TRBV10-3

cdr3_nt: TGTGCCAGCTTGGATGGGGGGACTCCCTACAATGAGCAGTTCTTC
cdr3_aa: CASLDGGTPYNEQFF
d_call: .
clone_size: once
j_call: TRBJ2-1
v_call: TRBV7-2

cdr3_nt: TGTGCCAGCTCACCTACGGGGAGGCAGGGAGCTTACGAGCAGTACTTC
cdr3_aa: CASSPTGRQGAYEQYF
d_call: .
clone_size: .
j_call: TRBJ2-7
v_call: TRBV18

cdr3_nt: TGTGCCATCAGGGGGGAGGGGCGCACTGAAGCTTTCTTT
cdr3_aa: CAIRGEGRTEAFF
d_call: .
clone_size: .
j_call: TRBJ1-1
v_call: TRBV10-3

cdr3_nt: TGTGCCAGTAGTATAGGACAGGGGGCAGGTCAGCCCCAGCATTTT
cdr3_aa: CASSIGQGAGQPQHF
d_call: TRBD1
clone_size: .
j_call: TRBJ1-5
v_call: TRBV19